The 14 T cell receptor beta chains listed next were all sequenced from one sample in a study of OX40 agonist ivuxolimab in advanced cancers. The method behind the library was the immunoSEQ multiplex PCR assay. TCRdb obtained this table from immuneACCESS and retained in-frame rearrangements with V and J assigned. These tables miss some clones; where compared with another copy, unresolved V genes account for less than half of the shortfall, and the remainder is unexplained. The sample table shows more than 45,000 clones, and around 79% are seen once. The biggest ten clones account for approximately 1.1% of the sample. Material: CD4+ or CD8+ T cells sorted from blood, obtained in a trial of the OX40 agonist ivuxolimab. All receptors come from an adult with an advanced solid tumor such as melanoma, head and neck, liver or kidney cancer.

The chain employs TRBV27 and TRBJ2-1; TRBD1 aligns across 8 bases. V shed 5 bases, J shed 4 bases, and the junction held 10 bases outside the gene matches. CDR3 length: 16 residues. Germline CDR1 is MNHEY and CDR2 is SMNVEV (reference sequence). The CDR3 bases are TGTGCCAGCAGTCACACAGGGGGAACACCTTACAATGAGCAGTTCTTC. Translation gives CASSHTGGTPYNEQFF.

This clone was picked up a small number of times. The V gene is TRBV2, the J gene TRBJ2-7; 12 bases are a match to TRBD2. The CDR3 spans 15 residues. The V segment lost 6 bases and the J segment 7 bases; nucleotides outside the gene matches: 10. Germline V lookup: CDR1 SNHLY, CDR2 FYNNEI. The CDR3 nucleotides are TGTGCCAGCAGGCCTCTAGCGGGGGGGCCGGGGGAGCAGTACTTC. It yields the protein CASRPLAGGPGEQYF.

Here the CDR3 DNA reads TGTGCCAGCAGCTTATCCCGGCCGCGAACCCACACAGATACGCAGTATTTT. Translating gives CASSLSRPRTHTDTQYF. The rearrangement links TRBV7-3 to TRBJ2-3, with D uncertain. Germline loops: CDR1 SGHTA, CDR2 FQGTGA. V lost 2 bases, J lost 2 bases, and 17 bases lay in between. The CDR3 is made up of 17 amino acids.

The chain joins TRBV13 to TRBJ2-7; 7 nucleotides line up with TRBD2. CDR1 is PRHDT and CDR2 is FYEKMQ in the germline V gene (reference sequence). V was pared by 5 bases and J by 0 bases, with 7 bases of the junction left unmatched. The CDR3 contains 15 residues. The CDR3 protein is CASSIWTRSSYEQYF. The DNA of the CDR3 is TGTGCCAGCAGCATCTGGACTAGGAGCTCCTACGAGCAGTACTTC.

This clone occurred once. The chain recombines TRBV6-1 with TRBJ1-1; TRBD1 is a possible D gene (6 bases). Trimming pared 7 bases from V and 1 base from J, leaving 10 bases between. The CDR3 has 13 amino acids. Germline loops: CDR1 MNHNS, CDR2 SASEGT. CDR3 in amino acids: CASKRDKNTEAFF. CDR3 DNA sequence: TGTGCCAGCAAACGGGACAAGAACACTGAAGCTTTCTTT.

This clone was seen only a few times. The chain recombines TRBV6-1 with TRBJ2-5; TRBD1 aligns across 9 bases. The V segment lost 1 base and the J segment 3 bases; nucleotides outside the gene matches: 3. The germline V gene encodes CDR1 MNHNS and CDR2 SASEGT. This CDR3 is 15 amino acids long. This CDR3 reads CASSEGTGVEETQYF. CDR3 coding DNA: TGTGCCAGCAGTGAAGGGACAGGGGTTGAAGAGACCCAGTACTTC.

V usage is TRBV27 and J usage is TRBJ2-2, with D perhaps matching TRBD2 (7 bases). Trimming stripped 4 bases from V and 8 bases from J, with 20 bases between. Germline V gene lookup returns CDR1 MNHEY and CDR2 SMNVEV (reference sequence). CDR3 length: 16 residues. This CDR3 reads CASSSPGGYGLGELFF. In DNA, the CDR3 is TGTGCCAGCAGTTCGCCGGGGGGCTATGGGCTGGGGGAGCTGTTTTTT.

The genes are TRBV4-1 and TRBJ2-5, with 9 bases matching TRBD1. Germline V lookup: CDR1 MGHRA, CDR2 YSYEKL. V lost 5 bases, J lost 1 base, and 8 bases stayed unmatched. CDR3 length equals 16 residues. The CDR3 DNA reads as TGCGCCAGCAGCAGAGCGGGACAGGGCTTCCAAGAGACCCAGTACTTC. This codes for CASSRAGQGFQETQYF.

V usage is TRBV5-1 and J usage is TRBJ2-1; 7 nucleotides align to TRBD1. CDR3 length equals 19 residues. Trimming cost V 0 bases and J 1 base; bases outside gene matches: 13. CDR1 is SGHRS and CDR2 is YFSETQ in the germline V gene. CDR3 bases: TGCGCCAGCAGCTTGGGGACAGGACAGCTAACAAGATCCTACAATGAGCAGTTCTTC. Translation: CASSLGTGQLTRSYNEQFF.

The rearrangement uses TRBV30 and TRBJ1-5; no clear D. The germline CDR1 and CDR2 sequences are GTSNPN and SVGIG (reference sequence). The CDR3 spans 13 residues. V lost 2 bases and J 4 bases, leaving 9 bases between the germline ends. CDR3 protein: CAWSLARNQPQHF. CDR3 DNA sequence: TGTGCCTGGAGTTTAGCTAGAAATCAGCCCCAGCATTTT.

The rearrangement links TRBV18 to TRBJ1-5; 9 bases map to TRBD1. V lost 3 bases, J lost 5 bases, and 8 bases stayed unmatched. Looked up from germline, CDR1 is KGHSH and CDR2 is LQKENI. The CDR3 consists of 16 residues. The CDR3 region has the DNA TGTGCCAGCTCACCCGGGACAGGGCTAACTGATCAGCCCCAGCATTTT. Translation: CASSPGTGLTDQPQHF.

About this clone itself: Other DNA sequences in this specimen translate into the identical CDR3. CDR3 protein: CASSLDRANTEAFF. For the CDR3, the DNA is TGTGCCAGCAGCTTAGACAGGGCGAACACTGAAGCTTTCTTT. The chain uses TRBV5-4 and TRBJ1-1, with 7 bases lining up with TRBD1. Trimming cost V 2 bases and J 1 base; bases outside gene matches: 2. The CDR3 is made up of 14 amino acids. The V gene's germline CDR1 is SGHNT and CDR2 YYREEE (reference sequence).

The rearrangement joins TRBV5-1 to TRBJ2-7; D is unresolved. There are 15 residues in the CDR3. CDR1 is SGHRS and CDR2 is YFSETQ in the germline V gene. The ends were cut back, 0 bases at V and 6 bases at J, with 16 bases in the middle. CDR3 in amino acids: CASSLVGLTELEQYF. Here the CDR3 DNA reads TGCGCCAGCAGCTTGGTAGGCTTGACGGAACTCGAGCAGTACTTC.

The CDR3, as DNA: TGCGCCAGCAGTCTTTACATGGACCCCGACAGCCCCTATGGCTACACCTTC. It is translated as CASSLYMDPDSPYGYTF. The chain joins TRBV5-1 to TRBJ1-2, with TRBD1 as a possible D gene (5 bases). Germline CDR1 reads SGHRS; CDR2 reads YFSETQ. V lost 5 bases, J lost 4 bases, and 24 bases lay in between. This CDR3 has 17 amino acids.